Listed below are T cell receptor beta chains from one sample, sequenced in a study of OX40 agonist ivuxolimab in advanced cancers. Repertoires were generated with immunoSEQ multiplex PCR, while TCRdb's copy carries only in-frame clones and drops some. The table has just under 65,000 clones, around 80% seen once. Here the sequenced sample was CD4+ or CD8+ T cells sorted from blood, taken in a trial of the OX40 agonist ivuxolimab. All receptors come from an adult with an advanced solid tumor such as melanoma, head and neck, liver or kidney cancer. Each CDR3 is given with its conserved first and last residue. The D gene is left open where the match is weak. For some rows the clone size is stated as once, few or many, or as a class when expanded; others skip it.

J | V | D | size | CDR3 | DNA
TRBJ1-1 | TRBV7-8 | NA | NA | CASSSKTIRETEAFF | TGTGCCAGCAGCTCAAAGACAATACGGGAGACTGAAGCTTTCTTT
TRBJ2-7 | TRBV6-5 | TRBD2 | NA | CASKGRGGSVEQYF | TGTGCCAGCAAGGGGCGGGGGGGCTCGGTCGAGCAGTACTTC
TRBJ1-4 | TRBV2 | NA | once | CASSEGRVEKLFF | TGTGCCAGCAGTGAGGGCAGGGTTGAAAAACTGTTTTTT
TRBJ2-7 | TRBV6-1 | TRBD2 | NA | CASSRAGGAYEQYF | TGTGCCAGCAGTAGGGCGGGGGGCGCCTACGAGCAGTACTTC
TRBJ2-7 | TRBV27 | TRBD1 | NA | CASAGTGSYEQYF | TGTGCCAGCGCCGGGACAGGATCCTACGAGCAGTACTTC
TRBJ2-7 | TRBV5-1 | NA | NA | CASSSNLGGFYEQYF | TGCGCCAGCAGCTCTAACTTGGGGGGTTTCTACGAGCAGTACTTC
TRBJ1-4 | TRBV6-5 | NA | NA | CASSYAPTATNEKLFF | TGTGCCAGCAGTTACGCCCCGACAGCAACTAATGAAAAACTGTTTTTT
TRBJ2-7 | TRBV9 | NA | NA | CASSVSSAGEGEQYF | TGTGCCAGCAGCGTATCCTCAGCGGGTGAAGGCGAGCAGTACTTC
TRBJ1-1 | TRBV5-1 | TRBD1 | few | CASSLVGQGLSEAFF | TGCGCCAGCAGCTTGGTGGGACAGGGGTTGTCTGAAGCTTTCTTT
TRBJ2-4 | TRBV5-4 | NA | NA | CASSQGVDFYNIQYF | TGTGCCAGCAGCCAAGGAGTGGACTTCTACAACATTCAGTACTTC
TRBJ1-1 | TRBV14 | NA | NA | CASSHNRVNTEAFF | TGTGCCAGCAGCCATAACAGGGTGAACACTGAAGCTTTCTTT
TRBJ1-3 | TRBV2 | NA | NA | CASSSGGSGNTIYF | TGTGCCAGCAGTTCAGGAGGCTCTGGAAACACCATATATTTT
TRBJ2-2 | TRBV18 | NA | many | CASSNVGTGELFF | TGTGCCAGCTCCAACGTCGGGACCGGGGAGCTGTTTTTT
TRBJ1-3 | TRBV6-1 | NA | NA | CASSEQAEFSGNTIYF | TGTGCCAGCAGTGAACAGGCGGAATTTTCTGGAAACACCATATATTTT
TRBJ2-1 | TRBV6-1 | TRBD2 | NA | CASSGTSGGSSYNEQFF | TGTGCCAGCAGTGGGACTAGCGGGGGTTCGTCCTACAATGAGCAGTTCTTC
TRBJ1-2 | TRBV13 | TRBD1 | NA | CASSLSTGSNYGYTF | TGTGCCAGCAGCTTATCGACAGGGTCTAACTATGGCTACACCTTC
TRBJ1-3 | TRBV30 | TRBD1 | NA | CAHSRGTSSSGNTIYF | TGTGCCCACTCCAGGGGGACATCCTCCTCTGGAAACACCATATATTTT
TRBJ2-1 | TRBV6-6 | TRBD1 | NA | CASSPQGSSYNEQFF | TGTGCCAGCAGTCCACAGGGGTCATCCTACAATGAGCAGTTCTTC
TRBJ2-1 | TRBV6-4 | NA | NA | CASSEQGFYNEQFF | TGTGCCAGCAGTGAACAGGGCTTTTACAATGAGCAGTTCTTC
TRBJ1-2 | TRBV13 | NA | few | CASSLGAVRGDGYTF | TGTGCCAGCAGCTTAGGGGCGGTAAGGGGTGACGGCTACACCTTC
TRBJ2-7 | TRBV5-1 | NA | NA | CASSLGQPPPDEQYF | TGCGCCAGCAGCTTGGGACAGCCGCCTCCTGACGAGCAGTACTTC
TRBJ2-7 | TRBV5-5 | NA | medium-sized | CASSLASLYEQYF | TGTGCCAGCAGCTTGGCAAGCCTCTACGAGCAGTACTTC
TRBJ2-5 | TRBV12-5 | NA | NA | CASEGEETQYF | TGTGCTAGTGAGGGTGAGGAGACCCAGTACTTC
TRBJ2-5 | TRBV19 | TRBD1 | NA | CASRGQGRRGKETQYF | TGTGCCAGTAGAGGACAGGGGAGGAGAGGGAAAGAGACCCAGTACTTC
TRBJ1-2 | TRBV7-9 | NA | NA | CASSSEGQVYGYTF | TGTGCCAGCAGCTCAGAAGGGCAAGTCTATGGCTACACCTTC
TRBJ1-4 | TRBV19 | NA | NA | CASDSPGTTNEKLFF | TGTGCCAGTGACTCTCCCGGGACCACTAATGAAAAACTGTTTTTT
TRBJ2-3 | TRBV9 | NA | medium-sized | CASSVARTGPTDTQYF | TGTGCCAGCAGCGTAGCTAGGACGGGTCCAACAGATACGCAGTATTTT